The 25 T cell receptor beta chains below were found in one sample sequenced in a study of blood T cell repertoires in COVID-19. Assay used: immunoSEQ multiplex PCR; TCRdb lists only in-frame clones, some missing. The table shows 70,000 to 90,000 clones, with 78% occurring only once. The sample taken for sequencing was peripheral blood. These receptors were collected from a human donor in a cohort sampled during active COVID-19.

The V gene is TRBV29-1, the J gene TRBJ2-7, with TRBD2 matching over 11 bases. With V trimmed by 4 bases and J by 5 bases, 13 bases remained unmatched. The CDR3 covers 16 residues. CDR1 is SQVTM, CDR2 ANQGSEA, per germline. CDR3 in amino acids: CSVVGGWASGRHEQYV. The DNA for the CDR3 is TGCAGCGTTGTCGGGGGCTGGGCTAGCGGGAGGCACGAGCAGTACGTC.

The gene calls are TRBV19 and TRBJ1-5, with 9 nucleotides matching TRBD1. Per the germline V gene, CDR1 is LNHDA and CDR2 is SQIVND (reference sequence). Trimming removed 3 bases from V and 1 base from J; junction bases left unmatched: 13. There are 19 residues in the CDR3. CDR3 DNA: TGTGCCAGTAGTATCCGACAGGGGGAAGCTTGGGACAGCAATCAGCCCCAGCATTTT. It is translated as CASSIRQGEAWDSNQPQHF.

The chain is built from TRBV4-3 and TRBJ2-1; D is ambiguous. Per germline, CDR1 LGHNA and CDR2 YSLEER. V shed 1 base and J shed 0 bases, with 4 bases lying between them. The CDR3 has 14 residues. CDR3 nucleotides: TGCGCCAGCAGCCAAGGTCTCTCCTACAATGAGCAGTTCTTC. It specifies CASSQGLSYNEQFF.

DNA for the CDR3: TGTGCCAGCAGCCAAGCGGTGGGCACCTACAATGAGCAGTTCTTC. Its protein is CASSQAVGTYNEQFF. The genes are TRBV3-1 (or the pseudogene TRBV3-2) and TRBJ2-1; D is unclear. V shed 1 base and J shed 2 bases, with 9 bases lying between them. There are 15 residues in the CDR3. Per the germline V gene, CDR1 is LGHDT and CDR2 is YNNKEL (reference sequence).

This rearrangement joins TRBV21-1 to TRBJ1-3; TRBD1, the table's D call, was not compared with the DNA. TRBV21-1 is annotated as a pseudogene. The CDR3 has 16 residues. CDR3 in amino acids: CASSKVEGAPGNTIYF. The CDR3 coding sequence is TGTGCCAGCAGCAAAGTTGAGGGGGCCCCTGGAAACACCATATATTTT.

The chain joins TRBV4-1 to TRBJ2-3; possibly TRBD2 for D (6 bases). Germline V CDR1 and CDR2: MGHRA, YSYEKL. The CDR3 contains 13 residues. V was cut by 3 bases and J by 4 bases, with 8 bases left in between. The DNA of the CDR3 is TGCGCCAGCAGCCAGAGGGAGGCAGATACGCAGTATTTT. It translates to CASSQREADTQYF.

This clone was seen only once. The CDR3 loop is CASSLRETSPDTQYF. The CDR3 nucleotides read TGTGCCAGCAGCCTTCGCGAGACTAGCCCAGATACGCAGTATTTT. The rearrangement joins TRBV11-3 to TRBJ2-3; 7 bases are a match to TRBD2. The germline CDR1 and CDR2 sequences are SGHNT and YENEEA. Unmatched junction bases numbered 9, after V lost 5 bases and J lost 4 bases. CDR3 size: 15 residues.

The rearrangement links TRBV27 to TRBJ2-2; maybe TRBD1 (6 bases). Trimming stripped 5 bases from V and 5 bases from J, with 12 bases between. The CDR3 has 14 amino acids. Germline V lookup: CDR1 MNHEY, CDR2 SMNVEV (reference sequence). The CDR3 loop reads CASSPLQGTGELFF. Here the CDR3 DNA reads TGTGCCAGCAGTCCCCTACAGGGTACCGGGGAGCTGTTTTTT.

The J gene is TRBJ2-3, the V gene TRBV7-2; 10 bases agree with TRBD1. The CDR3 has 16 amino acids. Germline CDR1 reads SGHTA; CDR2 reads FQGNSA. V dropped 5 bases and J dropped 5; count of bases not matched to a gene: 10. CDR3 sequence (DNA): TGTGCCAGCAGCCTGGGTATGGGACAGGGGAAAGATACGCAGTATTTT. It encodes CASSLGMGQGKDTQYF.

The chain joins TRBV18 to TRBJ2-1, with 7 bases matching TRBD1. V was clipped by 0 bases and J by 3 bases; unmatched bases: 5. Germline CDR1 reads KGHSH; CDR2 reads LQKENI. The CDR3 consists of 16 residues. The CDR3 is CASSPPLGGGYNEQFF. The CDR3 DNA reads TGTGCCAGCTCACCACCCCTAGGGGGCGGCTACAATGAGCAGTTCTTC.

The CDR3 loop reads CASSFYVTDTQYF. DNA of the CDR3: TGTGCCAGCAGCTTCTATGTAACAGATACGCAGTATTTT. The chain couples TRBV5-6 to TRBJ2-3; D is undetermined. The CDR3 is 13 amino acids. The V end lost 2 bases, the J end lost 3 bases, and 7 bases lay between the germline ends. Per germline, CDR1 SGHDT and CDR2 YYEEEE.

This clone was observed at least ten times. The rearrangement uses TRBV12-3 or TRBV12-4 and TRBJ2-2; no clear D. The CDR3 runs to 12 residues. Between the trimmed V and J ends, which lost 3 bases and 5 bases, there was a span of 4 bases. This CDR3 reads CASSFGTGELFF. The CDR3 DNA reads TGTGCCAGCAGTTTCGGTACCGGGGAGCTGTTTTTT.

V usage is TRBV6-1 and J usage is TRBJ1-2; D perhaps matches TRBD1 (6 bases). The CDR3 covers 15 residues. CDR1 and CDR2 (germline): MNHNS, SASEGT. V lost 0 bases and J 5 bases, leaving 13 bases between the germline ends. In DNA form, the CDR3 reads TGTGCCAGCAGTGAAGCGCGCCAGGGGTCATATGGCTACACCTTC. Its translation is CASSEARQGSYGYTF.

CDR3 sequence: CASSDALKMNTEAFF. The DNA of the CDR3 is TGTGCCAGCAGTGATGCCCTAAAAATGAACACTGAAGCTTTCTTT. The chain couples TRBV6-1 to TRBJ1-1; no clear D. Germline-derived CDR1 and CDR2 are MNHNS and SASEGT. CDR3 length: 15 residues. The ends were cut back, 3 bases at V and 0 bases at J, with 11 bases in the middle.

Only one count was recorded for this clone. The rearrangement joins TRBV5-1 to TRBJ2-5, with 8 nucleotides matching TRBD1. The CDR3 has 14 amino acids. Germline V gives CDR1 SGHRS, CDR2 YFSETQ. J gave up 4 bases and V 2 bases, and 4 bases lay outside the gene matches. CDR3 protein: CASSFKDRGETQYF. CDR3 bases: TGCGCCAGCAGCTTCAAAGACAGGGGAGAGACCCAGTACTTC.

CDR3 DNA sequence: TGTGCCACCGAGGAGAGGGGGCGCGGCTATGGCTACACCTTC. Translating it yields CATEERGRGYGYTF. V is TRBV19 and J is TRBJ1-2; 7 bases agree with TRBD1. After removal of 10 bases from V and 4 bases from J, the junction contained 12 bases not matched to a gene. The CDR3 contains 14 residues. Germline CDR1 reads LNHDA; CDR2 reads SQIVND (reference sequence).

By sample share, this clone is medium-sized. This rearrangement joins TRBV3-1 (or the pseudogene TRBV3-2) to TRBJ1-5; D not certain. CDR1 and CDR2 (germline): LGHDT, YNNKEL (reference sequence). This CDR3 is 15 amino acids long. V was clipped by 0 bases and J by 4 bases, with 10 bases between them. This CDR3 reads CASSQDTGYNQPQHF. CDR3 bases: TGTGCCAGCAGCCAAGATACGGGATATAATCAGCCCCAGCATTTT.

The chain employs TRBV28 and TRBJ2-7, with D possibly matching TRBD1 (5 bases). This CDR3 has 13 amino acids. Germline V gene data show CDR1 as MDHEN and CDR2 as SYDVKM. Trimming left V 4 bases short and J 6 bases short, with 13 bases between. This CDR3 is CASSYPGRAEQYF. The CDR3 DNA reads TGTGCCAGCAGTTACCCTGGCAGGGCCGAGCAGTACTTC.

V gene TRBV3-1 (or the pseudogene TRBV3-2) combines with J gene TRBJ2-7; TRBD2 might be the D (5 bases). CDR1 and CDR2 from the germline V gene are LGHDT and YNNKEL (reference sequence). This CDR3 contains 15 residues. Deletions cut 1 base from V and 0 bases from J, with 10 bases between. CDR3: CASSQAGLSSYEQYF. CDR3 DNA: TGTGCCAGCAGCCAAGCCGGACTCTCCTCCTACGAGCAGTACTTC.

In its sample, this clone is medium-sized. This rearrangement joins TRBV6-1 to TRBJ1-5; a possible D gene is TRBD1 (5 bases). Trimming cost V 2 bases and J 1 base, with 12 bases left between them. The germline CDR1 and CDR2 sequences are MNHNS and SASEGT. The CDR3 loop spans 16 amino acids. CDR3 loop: CASSEFGGRSNQPQHF. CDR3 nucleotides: TGTGCCAGCAGTGAATTTGGGGGGAGAAGCAATCAGCCCCAGCATTTT.

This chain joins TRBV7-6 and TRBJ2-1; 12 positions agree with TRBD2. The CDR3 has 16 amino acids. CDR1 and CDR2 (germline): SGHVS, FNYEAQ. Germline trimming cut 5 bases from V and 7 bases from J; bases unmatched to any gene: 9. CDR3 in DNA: TGTGCCAGCAGCCCCCCTAGCGGGGGGGCCTTGAATGAGCAGTTCTTC. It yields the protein CASSPPSGGALNEQFF.

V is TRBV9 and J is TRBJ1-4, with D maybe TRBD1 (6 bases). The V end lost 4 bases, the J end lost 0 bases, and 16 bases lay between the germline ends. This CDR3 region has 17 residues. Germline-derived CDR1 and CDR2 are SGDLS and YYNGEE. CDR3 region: CASSPHTGIATNEKLFF. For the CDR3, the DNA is TGTGCCAGCAGCCCCCATACAGGGATCGCAACTAATGAAAAACTGTTTTTT.

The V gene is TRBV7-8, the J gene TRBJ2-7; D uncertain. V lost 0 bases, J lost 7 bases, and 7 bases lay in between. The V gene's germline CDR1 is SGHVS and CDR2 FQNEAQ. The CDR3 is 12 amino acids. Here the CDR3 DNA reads TGTGCCAGCAGCTTAGCCTCCGGGGAGCAGTACGTC. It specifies CASSLASGEQYV.

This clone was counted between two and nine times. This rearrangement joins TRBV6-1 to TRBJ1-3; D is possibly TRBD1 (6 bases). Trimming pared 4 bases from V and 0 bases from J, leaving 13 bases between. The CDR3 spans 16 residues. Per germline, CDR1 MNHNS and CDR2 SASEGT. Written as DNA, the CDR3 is TGTGCCAGCAGTGTAACAGGGAGCTTCTCTGGAAACACCATATATTTT. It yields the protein CASSVTGSFSGNTIYF.

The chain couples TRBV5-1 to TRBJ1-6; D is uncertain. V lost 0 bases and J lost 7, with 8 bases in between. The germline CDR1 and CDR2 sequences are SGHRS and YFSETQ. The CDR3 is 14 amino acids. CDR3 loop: CASSLGQSNSPLHF. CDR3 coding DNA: TGCGCCAGCAGCTTGGGGCAGTCAAATTCACCCCTCCACTTT.